This TCR beta chain stems from a study of CD8 T cells in ankylosing spondylitis. This CDR3 has 12 residues. Trimming took off 0 bases at V and 8 bases at J, with 8 bases between the two ends. Per germline, CDR1 SGHRS and CDR2 YFSETQ. This clonotype appeared a few times. The antigen is not known. TCRdb reprocessed the 5' RACE reads via MiXCR and lists one record per CDR3 protein. The sample lists about 340,000 distinct CDR3 sequences, 6.5% to 10% occurring once. Whole-study results and caveats: Earlier reports found some motif variants in synovial fluid and blood in reactive arthritis. As reported, disease-linked clones showed significant enrichment in matched ankylosing spondylitis synovial fluid. What appeared characteristic of ankylosing spondylitis blood was a TCR beta motif of several highly homologous variants. Disease-linked clones proved CD8+ and comparatively uncommon in peripheral blood.

The chain has TRBV5-1 and TRBJ1-1; D gene ambiguous. The clonotype originates from a male donor with ankylosing spondylitis. The sample consisted of blood, either unsorted or a sorted T cell fraction (not recorded which). CDR3 DNA: TGCGCCAGCAGCTTGGGATTTGGCGAAGCTTTCTTT. This translates into CASSLGFGEAFF.